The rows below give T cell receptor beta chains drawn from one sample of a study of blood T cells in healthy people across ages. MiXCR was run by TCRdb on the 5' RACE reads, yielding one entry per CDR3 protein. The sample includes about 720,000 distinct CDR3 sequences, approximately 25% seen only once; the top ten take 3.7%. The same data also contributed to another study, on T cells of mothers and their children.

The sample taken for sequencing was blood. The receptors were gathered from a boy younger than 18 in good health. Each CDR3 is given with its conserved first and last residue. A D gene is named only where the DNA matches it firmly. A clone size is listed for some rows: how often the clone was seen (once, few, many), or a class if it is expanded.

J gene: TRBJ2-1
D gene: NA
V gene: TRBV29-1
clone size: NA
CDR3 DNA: TGCAGCGCCCCCGACGCCAATGAGCAGTTCTTC
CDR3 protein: CSAPDANEQFF

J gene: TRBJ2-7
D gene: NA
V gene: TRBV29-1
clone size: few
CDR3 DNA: TGCAGCGCCGTGGGGGCGACGGCCGAGGACTACGAGCAGTACTTC
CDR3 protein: CSAVGATAEDYEQYF

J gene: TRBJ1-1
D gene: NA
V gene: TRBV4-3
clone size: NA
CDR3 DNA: TGCGCCAGCAGCCAAGATTGGGGGGCGGGCACTGAAGCTTTCTTT
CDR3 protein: CASSQDWGAGTEAFF

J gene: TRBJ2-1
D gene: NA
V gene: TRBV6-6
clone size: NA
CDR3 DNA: TGTGCCAGCAGTTGGTCCCGAGACAATGAGCAGTTCTTC
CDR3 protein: CASSWSRDNEQFF

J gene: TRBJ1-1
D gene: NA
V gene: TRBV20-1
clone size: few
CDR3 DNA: TGCAGTGCCTGGACTCTAGGTCGGCTTGAAGCTTTCTTT
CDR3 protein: CSAWTLGRLEAFF

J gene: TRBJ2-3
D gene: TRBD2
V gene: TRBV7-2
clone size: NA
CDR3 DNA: TGTGCCAGCAGCAAACGAACGGGACTAGCAACAGATACGCAGTATTTT
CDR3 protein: CASSKRTGLATDTQYF

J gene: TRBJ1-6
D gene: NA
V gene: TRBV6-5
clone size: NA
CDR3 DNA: TGTGCCAGCAGTTACGAGGGGCTAAGTAATTCACCCCTCCACTTT
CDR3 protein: CASSYEGLSNSPLHF

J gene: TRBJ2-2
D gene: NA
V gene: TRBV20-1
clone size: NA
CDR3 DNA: TGCAGTGCTAGGCAATCTGACACCGGGGAGCTGTTTTTT
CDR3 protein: CSARQSDTGELFF

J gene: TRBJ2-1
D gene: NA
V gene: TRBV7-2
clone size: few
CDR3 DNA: TGTGCCAGCAGCTTAAGGAGCCACAATGGGCAGTTCTTC
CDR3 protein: CASSLRSHNGQFF

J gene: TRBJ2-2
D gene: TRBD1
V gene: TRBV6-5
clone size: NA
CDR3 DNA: TGTGCCAGCAGGAGGACAGGGAGGACCGGGGAGCTGTTTTTT
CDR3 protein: CASRRTGRTGELFF

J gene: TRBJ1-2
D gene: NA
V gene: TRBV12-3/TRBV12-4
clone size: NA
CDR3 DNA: TGTGCCAGCAGTTTGGTGAGGGGTGGCTATGGCTACACCTTC
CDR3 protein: CASSLVRGGYGYTF

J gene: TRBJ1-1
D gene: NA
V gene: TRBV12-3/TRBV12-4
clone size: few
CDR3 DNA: TGTGCCAGCAGTTTCCTGACAGGCGGCAACACTGAAGCTTTCTTT
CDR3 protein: CASSFLTGGNTEAFF

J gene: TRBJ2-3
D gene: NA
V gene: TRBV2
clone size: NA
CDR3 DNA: TGTGCCACCCCTAGAGGATTGCCGGATACGCAGTATTTT
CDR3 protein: CATPRGLPDTQYF

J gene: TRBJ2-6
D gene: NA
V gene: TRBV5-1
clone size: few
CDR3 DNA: TGCGCCAGCATGACGACAGGCTCTGGGGCCAACGTCCTGACTTTC
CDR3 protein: CASMTTGSGANVLTF

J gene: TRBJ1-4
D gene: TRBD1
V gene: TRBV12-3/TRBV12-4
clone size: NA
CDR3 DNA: TGTGCCAGCACCTTGCAGGGGGTTGAAAAACTGTTTTTT
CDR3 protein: CASTLQGVEKLFF

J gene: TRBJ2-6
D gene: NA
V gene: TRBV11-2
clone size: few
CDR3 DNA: TGTGCCAGCAGCTTAGACCTACCCGGCTCTGGGGCCAACGTCCTGACTTTC
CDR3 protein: CASSLDLPGSGANVLTF

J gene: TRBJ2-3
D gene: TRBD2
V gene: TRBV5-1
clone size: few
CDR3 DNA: TGCGCCAGCAGCTTGCAGGGACTAGCGGGAGGATTAGATACGCAGTATTTT
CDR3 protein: CASSLQGLAGGLDTQYF

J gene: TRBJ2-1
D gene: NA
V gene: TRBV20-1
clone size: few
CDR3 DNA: TGCAGTGCTTGGGACGGGAGACTTCCTGAGCAGTTCTTC
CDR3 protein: CSAWDGRLPEQFF

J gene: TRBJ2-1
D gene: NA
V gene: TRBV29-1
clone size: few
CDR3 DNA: TGCAGCGCGGAGGAAGGAGGGTACAATGAGCAGTTCTTC
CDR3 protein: CSAEEGGYNEQFF

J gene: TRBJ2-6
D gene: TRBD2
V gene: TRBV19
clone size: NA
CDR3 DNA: TGTGCCAGTAGTGGGGCGGGAGGCTGGTCTGGGGCCAACGTCCTGACTTTC
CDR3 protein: CASSGAGGWSGANVLTF

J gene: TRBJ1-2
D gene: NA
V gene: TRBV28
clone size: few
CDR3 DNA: TGTGCCAGCAGAATAGGACGTACTTATGGCTACACCTTC
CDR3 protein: CASRIGRTYGYTF

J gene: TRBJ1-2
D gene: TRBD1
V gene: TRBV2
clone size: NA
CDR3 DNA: TGTGCCAGCAGTGAAGTCGGGACAGCTAACTATGGCTACACCTTC
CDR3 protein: CASSEVGTANYGYTF

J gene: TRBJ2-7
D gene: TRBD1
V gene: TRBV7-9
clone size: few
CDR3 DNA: TGTGCCAGCAGCTCCAGACAGGGAGCCCTCTACGAGCAGTACTTC
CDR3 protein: CASSSRQGALYEQYF

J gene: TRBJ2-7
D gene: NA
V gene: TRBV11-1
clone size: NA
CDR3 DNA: TGTGCCAGCAGCTTAAATAAGGGCGAGCAGTACTTC
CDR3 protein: CASSLNKGEQYF

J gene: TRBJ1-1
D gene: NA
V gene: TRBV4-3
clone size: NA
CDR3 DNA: TGCGCCAGCAGCCCAGAGACATCTTACTCTGAAGCTTTCTTT
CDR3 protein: CASSPETSYSEAFF

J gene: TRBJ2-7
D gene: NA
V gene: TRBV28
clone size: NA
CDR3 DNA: TGTGCCAGCACAGGGGGGTCCTACGAGCAGTACTTC
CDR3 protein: CASTGGSYEQYF

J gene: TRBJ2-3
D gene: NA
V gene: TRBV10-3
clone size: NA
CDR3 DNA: TGTGCCATCAGGACCAGGGGTTTCAGCACAGATACGCAGTATTTT
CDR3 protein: CAIRTRGFSTDTQYF

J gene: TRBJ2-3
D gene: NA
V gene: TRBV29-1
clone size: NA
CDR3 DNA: TGCAGCGTTGAAGATCTTACGGGGGGCTGGGCAGATACGCAGTATTTT
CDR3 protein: CSVEDLTGGWADTQYF

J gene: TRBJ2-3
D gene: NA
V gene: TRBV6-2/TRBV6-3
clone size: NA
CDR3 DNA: TGTGCCAGCAGTTACCGAGGAGATACGCAGTATTTT
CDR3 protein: CASSYRGDTQYF

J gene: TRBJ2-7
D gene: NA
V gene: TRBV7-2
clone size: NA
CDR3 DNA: TGTGCCAGCAGCTTCGGGATGGGGTCCTACGAGCAGTACTTC
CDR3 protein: CASSFGMGSYEQYF